Reported below is one T cell receptor (beta chain). Its antigen remains unidentified. V lost 4 bases to trimming and J lost 8 bases, with 11 bases between them. Germline loops: CDR1 GTSNPN, CDR2 SVGIG (reference sequence). The CDR3 sequence is 11 residues long. Sequencing was performed with immunoSEQ multiplex PCR; in TCRdb, only in-frame clones are kept and a portion is missing. The data contain about 140,000 clones, about 90% of them singletons. This sample is drawn from a study of T cell responses to AZD1222 COVID-19 vaccine. Findings and limits, study-wide: Within unmutated variant regions lay the reported targets of nearly half of spike-specific TCRs.

The sequence derives from an adult who received the AZD1222 COVID-19 vaccine. The chain carries TRBV30 and TRBJ1-2; the D is unclear. The sequencing used peripheral blood, collected 28 days after the second AZD1222 dose. The CDR3 region is CAWKPEGGYTF. CDR3 sequence (DNA): TGTGCCTGGAAACCCGAAGGGGGCTACACCTTC.